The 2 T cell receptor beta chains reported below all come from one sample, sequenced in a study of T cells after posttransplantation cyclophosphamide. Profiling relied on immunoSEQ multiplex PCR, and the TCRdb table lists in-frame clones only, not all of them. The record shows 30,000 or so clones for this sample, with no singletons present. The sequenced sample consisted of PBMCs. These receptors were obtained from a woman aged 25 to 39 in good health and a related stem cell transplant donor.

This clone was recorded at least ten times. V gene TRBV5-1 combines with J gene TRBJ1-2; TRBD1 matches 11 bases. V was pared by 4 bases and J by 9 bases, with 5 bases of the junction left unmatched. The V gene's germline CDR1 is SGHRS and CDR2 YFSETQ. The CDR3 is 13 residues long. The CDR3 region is CASSGGQGGSYTF. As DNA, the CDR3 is TGCGCCAGCAGCGGGGGACAGGGGGGCAGCTACACCTTC.

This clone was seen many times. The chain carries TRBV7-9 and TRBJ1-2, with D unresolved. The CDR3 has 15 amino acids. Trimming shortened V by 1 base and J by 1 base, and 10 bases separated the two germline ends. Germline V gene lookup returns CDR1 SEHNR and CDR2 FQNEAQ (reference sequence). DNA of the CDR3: TGTGCCAGCAGCTTAGGGCCCGGGTTTAACTATGGCTACACCTTC. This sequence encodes CASSLGPGFNYGYTF.